This T cell receptor beta chain came from a study of cytomegalovirus exposure and HLA in healthy donors. Findings and caveats of the study: The study designated 164 TCR beta chains cytomegalovirus-associated.

PCR amplification relied on 60 Vbeta primers (plus 13 Jbeta primers). TCRdb's table, derived via immunoSEQ multiplex PCR, lists solely in-frame clones and lacks some. The profile shows 120,000 or so clones, 65% to 90% of them singletons. This clone was counted a few times. As yet, its antigen is unknown. The donors gave bone marrow, and they were healthy. V lost 1 base, J lost 3 bases, and 8 bases stayed unmatched. Germline CDR1 reads MGHRA; CDR2 reads YSYEKL. The CDR3 loop spans 17 amino acids. Input material: PBMCs. The clonotype comes from a male donor in good health and CMV-seropositive. The genes are TRBV4-1 and TRBJ2-2; 7 bases match TRBD2. The CDR3 reads CASSQGMAGADTGELFF. The CDR3 DNA reads TGCGCCAGCAGCCAAGGAATGGCGGGAGCGGACACCGGGGAGCTGTTTTTT.